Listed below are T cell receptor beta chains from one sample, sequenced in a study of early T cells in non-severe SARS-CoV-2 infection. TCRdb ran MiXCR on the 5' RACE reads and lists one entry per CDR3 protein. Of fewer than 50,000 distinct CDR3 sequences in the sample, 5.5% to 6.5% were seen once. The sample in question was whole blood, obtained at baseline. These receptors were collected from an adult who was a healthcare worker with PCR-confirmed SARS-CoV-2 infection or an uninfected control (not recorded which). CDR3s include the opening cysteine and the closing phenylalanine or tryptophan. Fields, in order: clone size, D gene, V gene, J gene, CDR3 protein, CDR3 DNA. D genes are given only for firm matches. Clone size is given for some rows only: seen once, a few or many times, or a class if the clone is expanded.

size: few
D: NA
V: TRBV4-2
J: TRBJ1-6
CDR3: CASSGLYSYNSPLHF
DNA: TGTGCCAGCAGCGGGCTTTACTCCTATAATTCACCCCTCCACTTT

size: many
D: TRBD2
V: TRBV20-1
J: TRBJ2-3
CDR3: CSAHTQAGLSTDTQYF
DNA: TGCAGTGCCCACACACAGGCGGGACTAAGCACAGATACGCAGTATTTT

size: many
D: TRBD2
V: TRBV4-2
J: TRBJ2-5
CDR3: CASSQGAGDQETQYF
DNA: TGTGCCAGCAGCCAGGGAGCGGGGGACCAAGAGACCCAGTACTTC

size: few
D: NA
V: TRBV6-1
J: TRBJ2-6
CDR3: CASSEPRPSSWGANVLTF
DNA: TGTGCCAGCAGTGAACCGCGGCCAAGTTCGTGGGGGGCCAACGTCCTGACTTTC

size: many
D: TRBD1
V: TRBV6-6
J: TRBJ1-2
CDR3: CASRRDRGYGYTF
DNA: TGTGCCAGCAGGCGGGACAGGGGCTATGGCTACACCTTC

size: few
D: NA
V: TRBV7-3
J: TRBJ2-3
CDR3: CASSPGSGLTDTQYF
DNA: TGTGCCAGCAGCCCGGGGAGCGGCCTCACAGATACGCAGTATTTT

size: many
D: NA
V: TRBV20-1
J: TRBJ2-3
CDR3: CSARKESSFTDTQYF
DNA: TGCAGTGCTAGGAAGGAGTCCAGTTTCACAGATACGCAGTATTTT

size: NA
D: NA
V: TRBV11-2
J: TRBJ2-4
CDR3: CASSGGLAKNIQYF
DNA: TGTGCCAGCAGCGGGGGACTAGCCAAAAACATTCAGTACTTC

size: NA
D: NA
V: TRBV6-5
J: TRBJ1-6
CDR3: CASTAFPEGSPIHF
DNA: TGTGCCAGCACTGCTTTCCCGGAGGGATCACCCATCCACTTT

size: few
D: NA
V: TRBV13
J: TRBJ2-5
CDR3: CASSFRQTGTWAQYF
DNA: TGTGCCAGCAGCTTTAGACAGACGGGGACGTGGGCCCAGTACTTC

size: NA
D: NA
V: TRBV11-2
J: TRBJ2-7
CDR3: CASSLSFVGSAGRLREQYF
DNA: TGTGCCAGCAGCTTGTCTTTCGTCGGGTCGGCGGGGCGGCTAAGGGAGCAGTACTTC

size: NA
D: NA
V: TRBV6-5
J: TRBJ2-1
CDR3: CASTPPGVNEQFF
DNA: TGTGCCAGCACCCCCCCCGGGGTTAATGAGCAGTTCTTC

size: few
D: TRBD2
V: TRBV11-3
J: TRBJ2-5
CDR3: CASSLRAGEETQYF
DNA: TGTGCCAGCAGCTTAAGGGCGGGGGAAGAGACCCAGTACTTC

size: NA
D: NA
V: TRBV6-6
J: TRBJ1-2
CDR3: CASSYSRTQSPYTF
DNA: TGTGCCAGCAGTTACTCTCGGACCCAATCCCCCTACACCTTC

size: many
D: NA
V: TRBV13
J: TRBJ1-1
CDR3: CASSFPNTEAFF
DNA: TGTGCCAGCAGCTTTCCAAACACTGAAGCTTTCTTT

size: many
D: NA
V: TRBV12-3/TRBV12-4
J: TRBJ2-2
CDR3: CASTSALGGHRDGELFF
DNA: TGTGCCAGCACTTCCGCTCTCGGGGGCCACAGGGACGGGGAGCTGTTTTTT

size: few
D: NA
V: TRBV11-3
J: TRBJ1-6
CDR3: CASSYPKDPVPPIHF
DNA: TGTGCCAGCAGCTACCCTAAGGACCCGGTTCCCCCAATCCACTTT

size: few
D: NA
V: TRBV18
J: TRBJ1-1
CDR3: CASSPTSGNTEAFF
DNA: TGTGCCAGCTCACCAACCAGCGGGAACACTGAAGCTTTCTTT

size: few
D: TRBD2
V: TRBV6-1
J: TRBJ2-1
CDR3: CASSQPGLAGNEQFF
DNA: TGTGCCAGCAGCCAACCGGGACTAGCGGGGAATGAGCAGTTCTTC

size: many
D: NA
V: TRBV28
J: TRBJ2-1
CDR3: CASSLPVPTLGDEQFF
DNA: TGTGCCAGCAGCCTCCCGGTCCCTACCCTAGGCGATGAGCAGTTCTTC

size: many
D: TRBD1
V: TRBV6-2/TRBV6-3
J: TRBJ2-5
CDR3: CASSSPGQGWTQYF
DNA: TGTGCCAGCAGTTCTCCGGGACAGGGTTGGACCCAGTACTTC

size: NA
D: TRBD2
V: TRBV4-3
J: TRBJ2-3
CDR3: CASSQEALLVGGGTDTQYF
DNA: TGCGCCAGCAGCCAAGAAGCCCTCCTGGTGGGGGGGGGCACAGATACGCAGTATTTT

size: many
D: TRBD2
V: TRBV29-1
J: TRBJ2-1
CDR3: CSVASGAGNEQFF
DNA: TGCAGCGTTGCCAGCGGGGCAGGGAATGAGCAGTTCTTC

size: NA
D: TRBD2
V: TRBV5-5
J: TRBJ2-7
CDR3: CASSLGLAGEYYEQYF
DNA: TGTGCCAGCAGCTTGGGACTAGCGGGGGAGTACTACGAGCAGTACTTC

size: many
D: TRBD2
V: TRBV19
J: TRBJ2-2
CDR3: CASSPTSGSANTGELFF
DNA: TGTGCCAGTAGCCCAACTAGCGGGAGCGCGAACACCGGGGAGCTGTTTTTT

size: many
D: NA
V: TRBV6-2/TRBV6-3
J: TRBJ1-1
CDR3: CASSYWGVEGTEAFF
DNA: TGTGCCAGCAGTTACTGGGGGGTTGAGGGCACTGAAGCTTTCTTT

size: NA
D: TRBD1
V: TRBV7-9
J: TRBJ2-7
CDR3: CASSLVTGQNTYEQYF
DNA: TGTGCCAGCAGCTTAGTGACAGGGCAAAACACCTACGAGCAGTACTTC

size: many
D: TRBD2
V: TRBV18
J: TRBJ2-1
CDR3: CASSPKPGLDGWNEQFF
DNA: TGTGCCAGCTCACCAAAGCCGGGACTAGATGGGTGGAATGAGCAGTTCTTC

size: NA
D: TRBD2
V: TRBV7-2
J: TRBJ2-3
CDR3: CASSSRVAGGRRGTDTQYF
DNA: TGTGCCAGCAGCTCCCGGGTAGCGGGGGGCCGGAGGGGCACAGATACGCAGTATTTT

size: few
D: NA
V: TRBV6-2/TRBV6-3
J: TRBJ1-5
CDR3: CASTQDINQPQHF
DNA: TGTGCCAGCACTCAGGACATTAATCAGCCCCAGCATTTT

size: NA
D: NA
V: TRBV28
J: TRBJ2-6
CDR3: CASSRRGTGANVLTF
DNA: TGTGCCAGCAGTAGAAGGGGGACGGGGGCCAACGTCCTGACTTTC

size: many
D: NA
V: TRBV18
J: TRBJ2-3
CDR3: CATSPGGPTDTQYF
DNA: TGTGCCACATCGCCAGGGGGGCCCACAGATACGCAGTATTTT

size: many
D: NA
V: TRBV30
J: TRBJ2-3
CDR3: CAWSVSTDTQYF
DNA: TGTGCCTGGAGTGTAAGCACAGATACGCAGTATTTT

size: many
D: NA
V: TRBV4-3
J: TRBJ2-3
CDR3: CASSQDLSTDTQYF
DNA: TGCGCCAGCAGCCAAGATCTGAGCACAGATACGCAGTATTTT

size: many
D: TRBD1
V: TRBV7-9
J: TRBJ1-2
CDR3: CASSLAGTGIFYGYTF
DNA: TGTGCCAGCAGCTTAGCCGGGACAGGGATATTTTATGGCTACACCTTC

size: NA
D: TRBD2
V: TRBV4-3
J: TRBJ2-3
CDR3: CASSQASGGRTDTQYF
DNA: TGCGCCAGCAGCCAAGCTAGCGGGGGGCGCACAGATACGCAGTATTTT

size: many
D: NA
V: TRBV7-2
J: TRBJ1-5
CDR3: CASSGQGAHRNQPQHF
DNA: TGTGCCAGCTCCGGGCAAGGGGCCCATCGAAATCAGCCCCAGCATTTT

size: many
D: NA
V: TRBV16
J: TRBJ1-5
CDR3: CASSQLEGRSNQPQHF
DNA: TGTGCCAGCAGCCAACTAGAGGGTCGTAGCAATCAGCCCCAGCATTTT

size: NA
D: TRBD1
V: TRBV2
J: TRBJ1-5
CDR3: CASSTQGAIGQPQHF
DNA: TGTGCCAGCAGTACCCAGGGGGCAATCGGTCAGCCCCAGCATTTT

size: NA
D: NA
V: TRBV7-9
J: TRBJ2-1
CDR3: CASSLLAAGNNEQFF
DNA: TGTGCCAGCAGCTTATTAGCGGCGGGGAACAATGAGCAGTTCTTC

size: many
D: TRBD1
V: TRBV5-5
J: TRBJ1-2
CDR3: CASSRAGQGVDGYTF
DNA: TGTGCCAGCAGCCGTGCGGGACAGGGGGTTGATGGCTACACCTTC

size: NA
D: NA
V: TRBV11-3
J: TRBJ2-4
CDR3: CASSDRLGATTRYF
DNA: TGTGCCAGCAGCGACCGTCTCGGGGCCACTACGAGGTACTTC

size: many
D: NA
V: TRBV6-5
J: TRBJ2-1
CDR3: CASRTSYNEQFF
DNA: TGTGCCAGCAGGACTAGCTACAATGAGCAGTTCTTC

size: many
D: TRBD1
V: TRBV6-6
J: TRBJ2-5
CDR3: CASSYPTGGRQTQYF
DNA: TGTGCCAGCAGTTACCCCACAGGGGGCCGTCAGACCCAGTACTTC

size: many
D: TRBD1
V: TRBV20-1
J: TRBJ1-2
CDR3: CSATRQGTYYGYTF
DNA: TGCAGTGCTACCAGACAGGGGACTTACTATGGCTACACCTTC

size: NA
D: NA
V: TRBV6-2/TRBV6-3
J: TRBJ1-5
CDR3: CASVRFPDQPQHF
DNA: TGTGCCAGCGTACGCTTCCCGGATCAGCCCCAGCATTTT

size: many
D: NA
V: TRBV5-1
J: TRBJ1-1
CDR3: CASSLSMPYTEAFF
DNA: TGCGCCAGCAGCTTGAGTATGCCGTACACTGAAGCTTTCTTT

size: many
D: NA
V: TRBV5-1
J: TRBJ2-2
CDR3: CASSWSFTGELFF
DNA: TGCGCCAGCAGCTGGTCGTTCACCGGGGAGCTGTTTTTT

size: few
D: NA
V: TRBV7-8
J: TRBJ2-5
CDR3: CASSLTRTILQETQYF
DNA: TGTGCCAGCAGCCTTACCCGGACTATCCTCCAAGAGACCCAGTACTTC

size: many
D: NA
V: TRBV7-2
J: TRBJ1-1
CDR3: CASSLARGGTEAFF
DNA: TGTGCCAGCAGCTTAGCCAGGGGCGGGACTGAAGCTTTCTTT

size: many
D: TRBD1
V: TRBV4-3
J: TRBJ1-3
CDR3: CASSRLDRDSGNTIYF
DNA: TGCGCCAGCAGCCGCTTAGACAGGGACTCTGGAAACACCATATATTTT

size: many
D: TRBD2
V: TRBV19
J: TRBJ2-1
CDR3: CASRELAGPHNEQFF
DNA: TGTGCCAGTAGAGAACTAGCGGGGCCCCACAATGAGCAGTTCTTC

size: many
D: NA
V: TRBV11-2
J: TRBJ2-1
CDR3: CASSLVHEQFF
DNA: TGTGCCAGCAGCTTAGTTCATGAGCAGTTCTTC